This TCR beta chain was sequenced for a study of identical twins (dated by TCRdb to 2016 to 2017). Looking at the study overall: The study deep-sequenced TCR alpha and beta repertoires from monozygotic twins, unrelated adults of various ages and cord blood to test whether fetal clonotypes persist. To rule out contamination, replicate twin experiments were performed at different times with different library preparation protocols. The investigation overall reported the following: The excess sharing between twins in beta out-of-frame sequences was weaker because fewer shared sequences reduced the signal-to-noise ratio. In monozygotic twins, out-of-frame TCR alpha sharing was systematically underestimated by recombination models, although the models agreed with sharing between unrelated individuals. Abundant cord blood beta clonotypes had fewer insertions, young adult naive repertoires showed a similar but weaker trend, and memory repertoires showed no such trend. Zero-insertion analyses could be partly confounded by invariant T cells such as MAIT and iNKT, though diverse VJ usage argued against such confounding for most clonotypes. Because the same donors could not be followed over many years, conclusions were based on cross-sectional statistical analysis. Compared with coincidental sharing between unrelated individuals, an excess of low generation-probability sequences was observed among out-of-frame TCR alpha sequences shared between twins.

For this clonotype: Its antigen is unknown. Per-base quality was not reported, and no clone a single base away is much larger than it.

For this chain, trimming is 6 bases at the V end and 0 bases at the J end, and the number of junction bases without a gene match is 19. The CDR3 runs 19 amino acids, cysteine and phenylalanine included. The sequence is cut down to CDR3 DNA, 57 bases in frame from base 1. According to the germline V gene, CDR1 reads MGHDK and CDR2 reads SYGVNS. All donors were healthy Caucasians. Three pairs of female monozygotic twins, all aged about 18 to 29 years, made up the twin cohort. Positive isolation kits from Invitrogen were used to isolate the CD4+ and CD8+ T cell populations. Receptor amplification or capture employed 5' RACE. The instrument given in TCRdb is Illumina HiSeq 2000. A universal primer binding site was added through template switching, and the final cDNA carried a unique molecular identifier so that TCR cDNA molecules could be counted accurately. First-strand cDNA for TCR alpha and beta chains was synthesized from specific primers in the conserved constant-segment region. To control for contamination, each cDNA library was double barcoded with a SMART-Mk sample barcode plus Illumina barcodes. TruSeq adapter sequences along with Illumina sample barcodes were introduced in two successive PCR steps. The Illumina HiSeq platform was used with custom primers to sequence TCR alpha and beta cDNA libraries. Per the original workflow: Raw reads were processed with MiGEC to extract unique molecular identifiers, and MiXCR was used to determine CDR3 positions. Recombination models were inferred per individual with the repgenHMM and IGoR tools using an EM algorithm. Shared clonotype analysis was performed with the tcR package in R, normalizing sharing by the product of cloneset sizes. Out-of-frame nonproductive sequences were analyzed to study raw recombination free of thymic and clonal selection effects. The public sequencing data were trimmed at Q25 with fastp and processed into clonotypes with MiXCR by TCRdb, which kept only in-frame beta chains. A single entry per CDR3 protein holds the most common genes and DNA from its merged rows. Here the V and J calls rest on TCRdb's processing, not on the authors' analysis. Present in this sample are 500,000 to 650,000 distinct CDR3 sequences, approximately 20% of which were seen just once. The ten top clones hold approximately 0.49% of the sample.

This same sample was also part of a study on yellow fever vaccine responses in identical twins. The second source states: The authors reported that the T cell response to vaccination in identical twins appeared partly convergent and partly personalized. Focusing on identical twins, the study followed the T cell clones that responded to the vaccine, and did so with precision.

The source of this sequence is a young woman in good health. Source material: CD4+ T cells sorted from blood. The sequence is built from TRBV25-1 and TRBJ1-1; 7 junctional bases match TRBD1. The CDR3 reads CASREVLKTGTAMNTEAFF. The DNA sequence is TGTGCCAGCAGAGAAGTCCTTAAGACCGGGACAGCGATGAACACTGAAGCTTTCTTT.